This paragraph reports one T cell receptor beta chain. Looked up from germline, CDR1 is SNHLY and CDR2 is FYNNEI. The V segment lost 6 bases and the J segment 0 bases; nucleotides outside the gene matches: 6. The CDR3 totals 16 residues. This record belongs to a study of CD8+CD57+ T cells in acquired aplastic anemia. Study as a whole: Mean yield of DNA from sorted CD4+ and CD8+ cells was 2.5 to 4 ug.

The TCR beta profiling, which covered VDJ combination and CDR3 sequence, was carried out using genomic DNA as the template. TCRdb analysed the reads with MiXCR anew, one entry per CDR3 protein. Of hundreds of thousands of distinct CDR3 sequences detected, about 50% appear once; the ten largest clones hold 1% to 1.5%. Individuals selected for sequencing had exhibited CD8+CD57+ cell expansion on flow cytometry. Material for sequencing was sorted CD4+, CD8+, or CD8+CD57+ T cells (not recorded which) from PBMCs. The V gene is TRBV2, the J gene TRBJ1-4; TRBD1 matches 8 bases. The clonotype was recovered from a human donor with aplastic anemia. CDR3 sequence (DNA): TGTGCCAGCAGGCACGACAGGGGCGCAACTAATGAAAAACTGTTTTTT. It encodes CASRHDRGATNEKLFF. Combining the CDR3 with reference TRBV2 and TRBJ1-4 gives the whole variable domain EPEVTQTPSHQVTQMGQEVILRCVPISNHLYFYWYRQILGQKVEFLVSFYNNEISEKSEIFDDQFSVERPDGSNFTLKIRSTKLEDSAMYFCASRHDRGATNEKLFFGSGTQLSVL.